The following is a T cell receptor (beta chain) sequence with its context. These data belong to a study of technical replicates of blood from several donors. Between the trimmed V and J ends, which lost 4 bases and 2 bases, there was a span of 17 bases. Looked up from germline, CDR1 is SGHNT and CDR2 is YYREEE (reference sequence). There are 16 residues in the CDR3. Profiled with immunoSEQ multiplex PCR; TCRdb holds only in-frame clones, not every one. The sample holds around 61,000 clones, approximately 97% seen once. Sequences were obtained from T cells isolated from PBMCs. This receptor was taken from a human donor in good health. The gene calls are TRBV5-4 and TRBJ2-3, with a tentative D call TRBD1 (5 bases). The DNA of the CDR3 is TGTGCCAGCAGCCCGGTGGGGCCAGCATTCACAGATACGCAGTATTTT. The encoded protein is CASSPVGPAFTDTQYF.